These 29 T cell receptor beta chains were sequenced from one sample in a study of T cell responses to AZD1222 COVID-19 vaccine. The method was immunoSEQ multiplex PCR; TCRdb's version includes in-frame clones alone and lacks a portion of them. The data hold around 140,000 clones, with around 90% observed a single time. The specimen comprised peripheral blood, sampled 28 days after the second AZD1222 dose. The receptor source for this set is an adult who received the AZD1222 COVID-19 vaccine.

V gene TRBV6-5 combines with J gene TRBJ1-4, with D possibly being TRBD1 (5 bases). Germline lookup yields CDR1 MNHEY and CDR2 SVGAGI. Trimming cost V 6 bases and J 4 bases, with 9 bases left between them. This CDR3 spans 13 amino acids. The CDR3 is CASRGGFNEKLFF. CDR3 sequence (DNA): TGTGCCAGCAGGGGGGGATTTAATGAAAAACTGTTTTTT.

The chain has TRBV7-8 and TRBJ1-4, with D hard to call. Germline V gives CDR1 SGHVS, CDR2 FQNEAQ. The length of the CDR3 is 12 residues. Trimming left V 2 bases short and J 7 bases short, with 5 bases between. CDR3 loop: CASSLSGEKLFF. DNA for the CDR3: TGTGCCAGCAGCTTAAGTGGTGAAAAACTGTTTTTT.

The J gene is TRBJ2-7, the V gene TRBV28; tentatively, D is TRBD1 (6 bases). Trimming pared 7 bases from V and 6 bases from J, leaving 22 bases between. CDR1 is MDHEN, CDR2 SYDVKM, per germline. The CDR3 contains 15 residues. The CDR3 here is CASTEPLLQGGEQYF. CDR3 DNA: TGTGCCAGCACCGAACCCCTCCTACAGGGCGGCGAGCAGTACTTC.

The chain couples TRBV19 to TRBJ2-5; 8 bases map to TRBD2. CDR1 is LNHDA, CDR2 SQIVND, per germline (reference sequence). The V segment lost 6 bases and the J segment 5 bases; nucleotides outside the gene matches: 11. The CDR3 runs to 15 residues. CDR3 sequence: CASRTGGPYWETQYF. CDR3 nucleotide sequence: TGTGCCAGTAGGACGGGGGGGCCTTACTGGGAGACCCAGTACTTC.

The gene calls are TRBV4-2 and TRBJ2-1; 10 nucleotides match TRBD2. Germline CDR1 is LGHNA and CDR2 is YNFKEQ. Germline trimming cut 1 base from V and 0 bases from J; bases unmatched to any gene: 12. This CDR3 region has 20 residues. The CDR3 bases are TGTGCCAGCAGCCAAGCAAATCTAGCGGGGGCCCCAAGCTCCTACAATGAGCAGTTCTTC. Translated: CASSQANLAGAPSSYNEQFF.

V gene TRBV5-5 combines with J gene TRBJ1-3; tentatively, D is TRBD1 (5 bases). This CDR3 comprises 16 residues. Germline assignment: CDR1 SGHKS and CDR2 YYEKEE (reference sequence). Trimming shortened V by 4 bases and J by 4 bases, and 18 bases separated the two germline ends. The DNA of the CDR3 is TGTGCCAGCAGCGGGGCTAGGAGGGACGGAGGAAACACCATATATTTT. This translates into CASSGARRDGGNTIYF.

V gene TRBV2 combines with J gene TRBJ2-5; TRBD2 agrees at 13 bases. The CDR3 spans 17 residues. Trimming at V came to 6 bases and at J to 4 bases, leaving 11 bases not matched to a gene. Germline CDR1 SNHLY, CDR2 FYNNEI. CDR3 in amino acids: CASSLTSGGSRGETQYF. CDR3 DNA: TGTGCCAGCAGCCTGACTAGCGGGGGGTCGCGTGGAGAGACCCAGTACTTC.

The chain joins TRBV6-2 or TRBV6-3 to TRBJ1-5; D is unresolved. Germline lookup yields CDR1 MNHEY and CDR2 SVGEGT. This CDR3 contains 13 residues. The germline V and J ends were trimmed by 6 bases and 9 bases, with 15 bases remaining between them. The CDR3 is CASSPRRGRPQHF. CDR3 bases: TGTGCCAGCAGCCCTCGGAGAGGAAGGCCCCAGCATTTT.

J is TRBJ1-5 and V is TRBV28; TRBD1 matches 11 bases. CDR1 is MDHEN, CDR2 SYDVKM, per germline. The CDR3 sequence is 15 residues long. Trimming removed 5 bases from V and 5 bases from J; junction bases left unmatched: 5. The CDR3: CASSEDRGRDQPQHF. The CDR3 DNA reads TGTGCCAGCAGTGAGGACAGGGGGCGCGATCAGCCCCAGCATTTT.

CDR3 sequence reads: CASSRTETEAFF. DNA for the CDR3: TGTGCCAGCAGTCGGACTGAAACTGAAGCTTTCTTT. The chain carries TRBV6-6 and TRBJ1-1; unclear D gene. Per germline, CDR1 MNHNY and CDR2 SVGAGI (reference sequence). CDR3 size: 12 residues. The V and J ends lost 5 bases and 5 bases respectively, with 9 bases between them.

The V call is TRBV27, the J call TRBJ1-2, with TRBD1 as a possible D gene (5 bases). This CDR3 has 16 residues. V was trimmed by 5 bases and J by 2 bases, leaving 18 bases between them. CDR1 and CDR2 (germline): MNHEY, SMNVEV (reference sequence). DNA of the CDR3: TGTGCCAGCAGTCCCGCAACCGGACAAGTAAACTATGGCTACACCTTC. Translating gives CASSPATGQVNYGYTF.

V is TRBV10-2 and J is TRBJ2-5; D is ambiguous. Trimming removed 7 bases from V and 3 bases from J, with 9 bases in between. Germline CDR1 and CDR2: WSHSY and SAAADI. The CDR3 runs to 12 residues. The CDR3 protein is CASISPEETQYF. The DNA for the CDR3 is TGCGCCAGCATAAGTCCAGAAGAGACCCAGTACTTC.

This clone was seen a single time. The gene calls are TRBV9 and TRBJ1-2; 7 nucleotides agree with TRBD1. The ends lost 3 bases at V and 6 bases at J; junction bases unmatched: 8. There are 14 residues in the CDR3. Germline assignment: CDR1 SGDLS and CDR2 YYNGEE. CDR3 region: CASSAYDRADGYTF. The CDR3, as DNA: TGTGCCAGCAGCGCCTACGACAGGGCGGATGGCTACACCTTC.

The chain couples TRBV5-4 to TRBJ1-4; 7 positions agree with TRBD1. There are 14 residues in the CDR3. Germline CDR1 SGHNT, CDR2 YYREEE (reference sequence). J was trimmed by 8 bases and V by 3 bases; bases with no gene match: 7. CDR3 DNA: TGTGCCAGCAGCTCCGGGACAGTTGGCGAAAAACTGTTTTTT. Translating it yields CASSSGTVGEKLFF.

The chain recombines TRBV6-6 with TRBJ2-7; 7 bases map to TRBD1. With 5 bases clipped from V and 4 bases from J, the junction kept 5 bases outside the gene matches. Germline V gene sequence: CDR1 MNHNY, CDR2 SVGAGI (reference sequence). The CDR3 is 13 residues long. The CDR3 loop reads CASSPGQIYEQYF. The CDR3 bases are TGTGCCAGCAGTCCGGGACAGATTTACGAGCAGTACTTC.

This clone has a single count. The CDR3 spells CASGSRPDEQFF. DNA for the CDR3: TGTGCCAGCGGTAGCCGACCGGATGAGCAGTTCTTC. The V call is TRBV7-3, the J call TRBJ2-1; D gene uncertain. V dropped 8 bases and J dropped 8 bases, with 13 bases sitting between them. The germline CDR1 and CDR2 sequences are SGHTA and FQGTGA. CDR3 length: 12 amino acids.

This clone was observed a few times. The chain has TRBV19 and TRBJ1-1; 9 nucleotides agree with TRBD1. The germline gives CDR1 LNHDA, CDR2 SQIVND (reference sequence). Germline trimming cut 3 bases from V and 3 bases from J; bases unmatched to any gene: 5. The length of the CDR3 is 15 residues. The CDR3 DNA sequence: TGTGCCAGTAGTATTCCCGGGACAGGGTACACTGAAGCTTTCTTT. This translates into CASSIPGTGYTEAFF.

This clone came up once. The genes are TRBV11-2 and TRBJ2-6; the D is unclear. The V end was cut by 5 bases, the J end by 0 bases, with 5 bases between. CDR1 and CDR2 (germline): SGHAT, FQNNGV. The CDR3 totals 14 residues. The CDR3 reads CASSRSSGANVLTF. The CDR3 DNA reads as TGTGCCAGCAGCCGAAGCTCTGGGGCCAACGTCCTGACTTTC.

V gene TRBV19 combines with J gene TRBJ2-7, with D perhaps matching TRBD1 or TRBD2 (6 bases each). The CDR3 spans 14 residues. The V gene lost 6 bases and the J gene lost 0 bases, with 12 bases spanning the gap. Germline CDR1 LNHDA, CDR2 SQIVND (reference sequence). As DNA, the CDR3 is TGTGCCAGTAGCCTAGGGGGGACCTCCTACGAGCAGTACTTC. It is translated as CASSLGGTSYEQYF.

This clone was seen a few times. The chain is built from TRBV14 and TRBJ1-1, with D perhaps matching TRBD1 (5 bases). The CDR3 is 12 residues long. The germline V gene encodes CDR1 SGHDN and CDR2 FVKESK. V lost 5 bases and J 1 base, leaving 5 bases between the germline ends. The CDR3 region is CASSDRNTEAFF. CDR3 DNA: TGTGCCAGCAGCGACAGGAACACTGAAGCTTTCTTT.

In its sample, this clone was seen a few times. V usage is TRBV19 and J usage is TRBJ2-2; the D gene is possibly TRBD1 (5 bases). The CDR3 has 15 residues. CDR1 is LNHDA and CDR2 is SQIVND in the germline V gene (reference sequence). Trimming stripped 7 bases from V and 3 bases from J, with 15 bases between. DNA for the CDR3: TGTGCCAGTATCACCGGTGGGGCCGACACCGGGGAGCTGTTTTTT. This encodes CASITGGADTGELFF. Combining the CDR3 with reference TRBV19 and TRBJ2-2 gives the whole variable domain DGGITQSPKYLFRKEGQNVTLSCEQNLNHDAMYWYRQDPGQGLRLIYYSQIVNDFQKGDIAEGYSVSREKKESFPLTVTSAQKNPTAFYLCASITGGADTGELFFGEGSRLTVL.

This clone has a handful of counts. The rearrangement links TRBV27 to TRBJ1-2; D gene ambiguous. The CDR3 consists of 14 residues. Trimming cost V 2 bases and J 4 bases, with 11 bases left between them. Per germline, CDR1 MNHEY and CDR2 SMNVEV (reference sequence). The CDR3 loop is CASSLRQSGYGYTF. CDR3 DNA: TGTGCCAGCAGTTTAAGGCAGTCTGGCTATGGCTACACCTTC.

This rearrangement joins TRBV24-1 to TRBJ2-3, with D unclear. The CDR3 sequence is 16 residues long. CDR1 and CDR2 from the germline V gene are KGHDR and SFDVKD. V lost 0 bases and J 0 bases, leaving 9 bases between the germline ends. The CDR3 nucleotides are TGTGCCACCAGTGATTTGCAGCTAGAAAGCACAGATACGCAGTATTTT. Translation gives CATSDLQLESTDTQYF.

This chain joins TRBV7-8 and TRBJ2-7; D is perhaps TRBD2 (5 bases). Trimming removed 3 bases at V and 3 bases at J, with 9 bases between. The CDR3 spans 13 residues. Germline loops: CDR1 SGHVS, CDR2 FQNEAQ. CDR3 DNA: TGTGCCAGCAGCTTCCGGGGAAACTACGAGCAGTACTTC. It translates to CASSFRGNYEQYF.

J is TRBJ2-1 and V is TRBV6-4; 8 bases are shared with TRBD2. V was pared by 0 bases and J by 3 bases, with 1 base of the junction left unmatched. CDR1 MRHNA and CDR2 SNTAGT come from the germline V gene. The CDR3 is 15 residues long. The CDR3 sequence is CASSDSAGDYNEQFF. The DNA for the CDR3 is TGTGCCAGCAGTGACTCAGCGGGGGACTACAATGAGCAGTTCTTC.

This clone has more than one count but fewer than ten. V gene TRBV6-5 combines with J gene TRBJ1-1; unclear D gene. V lost 4 bases, J lost 0 bases, and 12 bases lay in between. The CDR3 is made up of 15 amino acids. In germline, CDR1 is MNHEY, CDR2 SVGAGI. As DNA, the CDR3 is TGTGCCAGCAGTTTTATGGGTCTCATGAACACTGAAGCTTTCTTT. It yields the protein CASSFMGLMNTEAFF.

The J gene is TRBJ1-1, the V gene TRBV27; 7 positions agree with TRBD1. V lost 5 bases, J lost 4 bases, and 10 bases stayed unmatched. The CDR3 consists of 15 residues. CDR1 and CDR2 from the germline V gene are MNHEY and SMNVEV (reference sequence). The CDR3 nucleotides read TGTGCCAGCAGTCACCTAAGGGGGCCGGGCACTGAAGCTTTCTTT. Translating gives CASSHLRGPGTEAFF.

The V gene is TRBV28, the J gene TRBJ2-1, with a tentative D call TRBD1 (6 bases). The CDR3 has 14 amino acids. Germline V lookup: CDR1 MDHEN, CDR2 SYDVKM. Trimming stripped 10 bases from V and 5 bases from J, with 18 bases between. CDR3 coding DNA: TGTGCCATCGCCGGGACACCACGTAACAATGAGCAGTTCTTC. Translating gives CAIAGTPRNNEQFF.

CDR3 sequence reads: CASSQDFPMAGNQPQHF. CDR3 bases: TGCGCCAGCAGCCAAGATTTCCCGATGGCGGGGAATCAGCCCCAGCATTTT. The chain joins TRBV4-1 to TRBJ1-5; D remains unclear. The CDR3 loop spans 17 amino acids. Germline assignment: CDR1 MGHRA and CDR2 YSYEKL. V was trimmed by 0 bases and J by 4 bases, leaving 16 bases between them.